The clone carrying this TCR beta chain was seen a few times. One end of the junction is discordant with germline, which a read error may explain. These data belong to a study of blood T cell repertoires in COVID-19. The CDR3 runs to 16 residues. Germline V lookup: CDR1 SGHTA, CDR2 FQGNSA. Study processing details: For nucleated cells, counts were estimated from reference gene primer amplification. The protocol was immunoSEQ multiplex PCR, while the TCRdb copy is restricted to in-frame clones and leaves out a portion. V and J calls and clone size are those listed in that table; D and trimming were worked out from the DNA. The sample has 90,000 to 110,000 clones, around 82% seen once.

The chain links TRBV7-2 to TRBJ2-1, with 11 bases lining up with TRBD2. Input material: peripheral blood. This TCR came from a human donor in a cohort sampled during active or convalescent COVID-19. The CDR3 loop is CASRPRTSGSYTEQFF. CDR3 sequence (DNA): TGTGCCAGCAGACCCAGGACTAGCGGGTCCTACACTGAGCAGTTCTTC.